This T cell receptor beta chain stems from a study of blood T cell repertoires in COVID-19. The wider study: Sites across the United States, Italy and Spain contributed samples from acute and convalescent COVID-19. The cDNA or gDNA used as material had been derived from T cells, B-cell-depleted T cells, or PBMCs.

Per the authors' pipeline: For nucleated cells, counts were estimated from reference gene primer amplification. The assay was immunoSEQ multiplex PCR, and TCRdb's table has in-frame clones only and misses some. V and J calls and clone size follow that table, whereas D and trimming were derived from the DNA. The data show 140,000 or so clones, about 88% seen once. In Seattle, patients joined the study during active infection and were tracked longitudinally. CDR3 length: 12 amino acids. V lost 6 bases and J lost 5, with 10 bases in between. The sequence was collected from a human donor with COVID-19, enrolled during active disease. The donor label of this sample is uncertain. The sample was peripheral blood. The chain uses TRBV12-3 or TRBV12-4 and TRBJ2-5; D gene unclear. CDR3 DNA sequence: TGTGCCAGCAGCCCAAGCCGGGAGACCCAGTACTTC. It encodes CASSPSRETQYF.